This TCR beta chain derives from a study of T cells after yellow fever vaccination. General study findings and limits: The appearance of a small share of clonotypes in both CD4 and CD8 compartments was observed.

Via MiXCR, TCRdb re-called the 5' RACE reads, giving one row per CDR3 protein. Found here are hundreds of thousands of distinct CDR3 sequences, under 15% of them singletons; the top ten hold 3.2%. Details on this clonotype: Its antigen is as yet unknown.

CDR1 is SEHNR, CDR2 FQNEAQ, per germline (reference sequence). The CDR3 loop spans 13 amino acids. V trimming: 5 bases; J trimming: 8 bases; junction bases outside the gene matches: 6. This material consisted of CD4+ T cells sorted from PBMCs, taken 15 days after the yellow fever booster vaccination. V is TRBV7-9 and J is TRBJ2-1; 7 positions match TRBD1. This clonotype was sampled from a man younger than 35 who received the YFV17D yellow fever vaccine. CDR3 in DNA: TGTGCCAGCAGCCTAAGACAGGGCTATGAGCAGTTCTTC. Residues: CASSLRQGYEQFF.